A single sample is the source of the 8 T cell receptor beta chains below, sequenced in a study of regulatory T cells in long-lasting Graves disease. Combining iRepertoire HTBI primers with Arm-PCR of CDR3 regions, the authors built TCR beta libraries. From the multiplex PCR reads, TCRdb called clonotypes with MiXCR, one entry per CDR3 protein. The sample carries hundreds of thousands of distinct CDR3 sequences, about 12% recorded once. The time point was: newly diagnosed GD, antithyroid drugs for less than 3 months. Following extraction of RNA from PBMCs, that RNA was used to make the TCR library. The data were also submitted as part of a second study, on T cells in Graves' hyperthyroidism and ophthalmopathy.

This specimen consisted of peripheral blood mononuclear cells (PBMCs), obtained at new diagnosis, from a patient treated with antithyroid drugs. These receptors all stem from a woman aged 25 to 45 with Graves disease.

This clonotype was detected many times. The chain combines TRBV12-3 or TRBV12-4 with TRBJ2-7; 7 bases match TRBD2. Losses at the gene ends were 3 bases for V and 6 bases for J; bases not matched to a gene: 5. This CDR3 region has 13 residues. DNA for the CDR3: TGTGCCAGCAGTTTGGCGGGAGCCGGCGAGCAGTACTTC. Protein product: CASSLAGAGEQYF.

This clonotype appeared many times. V is TRBV6-2 or TRBV6-3 and J is TRBJ1-4; the match to TRBD1 covers 9 bases. Germline loops: CDR1 MNHEY, CDR2 SVGEGT. The CDR3 is 16 amino acids. The V and J ends lost 2 bases and 4 bases, in that order; junction bases with no gene match: 5. The CDR3 protein is CASSYGGTGSNEKLFF. The CDR3 DNA reads as TGTGCCAGCAGTTACGGGGGGACAGGGAGTAATGAAAAACTGTTTTTT.

In this sample, this clonotype turned up many times. The chain couples TRBV7-9 to TRBJ2-1; 7 bases are a match to TRBD1. V was pared by 0 bases and J by 7 bases, with 6 bases of the junction left unmatched. Germline V gene lookup returns CDR1 SEHNR and CDR2 FQNEAQ (reference sequence). The CDR3 extends over 15 amino acids. Here the CDR3 reads CASSLAQGQRNEQFF. For the CDR3, the DNA is TGTGCCAGCAGCTTAGCCCAGGGACAGAGGAATGAGCAGTTCTTC. Full variable domain (rest looked up from reference TRBV7-9 and TRBJ2-1): DTGVSQNPRHKITKRGQNVTFRCDPISEHNRLYWYRQTLGQGPEFLTYFQNEAQLEKSRLLSDRFSAERPKGSFSTLEIQRTEQGDSAMYLCASSLAQGQRNEQFFGPGTRLTVL.

This clonotype was picked up many times. The gene calls are TRBV6-2 or TRBV6-3 and TRBJ2-7; 12 nucleotides agree with TRBD2. Germline V CDR1 and CDR2: MNHEY, SVGEGT. This CDR3 has 14 amino acids. The J segment lost 5 bases and the V segment lost 6 bases, leaving 5 bases of the junction unmatched. CDR3 region: CASRPRLAGDEQYF. CDR3 DNA: TGTGCCAGCAGGCCTCGACTAGCGGGAGACGAGCAGTACTTC.

The V call is TRBV5-4, the J call TRBJ2-2, with 7 bases fitting TRBD2. The CDR3 covers 15 residues. Per the germline V gene, CDR1 is SGHNT and CDR2 is YYREEE (reference sequence). J lost 4 bases, V lost 0 bases, and 3 bases had no gene match. The CDR3 loop is CASSLGGSPTGELFF. CDR3 nucleotides: TGTGCCAGCAGCTTGGGCGGGAGCCCCACCGGGGAGCTGTTTTTT.

This clonotype was seen repeatedly, ten times or more. The V call is TRBV28, the J call TRBJ2-3; unclear D gene. The CDR3 is made up of 16 amino acids. Germline V gene lookup returns CDR1 MDHEN and CDR2 SYDVKM. Trimming took off 7 bases at V and 2 bases at J, with 19 bases between the two ends. The CDR3 loop is CASTMSHSLYTDTQYF. CDR3 DNA sequence: TGTGCCAGCACCATGTCGCACAGTTTGTACACAGATACGCAGTATTTT.

In its sample, this clonotype was seen many times. V is TRBV7-8 and J is TRBJ2-7, with TRBD2 matching 8 bases. CDR1 and CDR2 from the germline V gene are SGHVS and FQNEAQ. This CDR3 region has 17 residues. With 5 bases clipped from V and 2 bases from J, the junction kept 14 bases outside the gene matches. The CDR3 coding sequence is TGTGCCAGCAGCCCGGGGGGGGGGACTTCTCGGGCCTACGAGCAGTACTTC. As protein: CASSPGGGTSRAYEQYF.

This clonotype was counted at least ten times. The chain combines TRBV24-1 with TRBJ2-3, with 7 bases that match TRBD1. The CDR3 has 12 amino acids. Germline lookup yields CDR1 KGHDR and CDR2 SFDVKD. V was pared by 7 bases and J by 5 bases, with 2 bases of the junction left unmatched. CDR3 region: CATRAGGDTQYF. The CDR3 DNA is TGTGCCACCAGAGCAGGGGGAGATACGCAGTATTTT.